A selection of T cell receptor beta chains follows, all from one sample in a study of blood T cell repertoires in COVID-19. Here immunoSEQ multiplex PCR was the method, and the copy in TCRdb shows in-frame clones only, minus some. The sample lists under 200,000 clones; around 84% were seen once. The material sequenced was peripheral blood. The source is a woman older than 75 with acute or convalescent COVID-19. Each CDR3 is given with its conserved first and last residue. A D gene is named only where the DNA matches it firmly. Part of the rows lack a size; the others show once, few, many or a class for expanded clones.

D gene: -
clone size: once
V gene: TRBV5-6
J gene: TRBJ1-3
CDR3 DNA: TGTGCCAGCAGGCCGGCAGGCTCTGGAAACACCATATATTTT
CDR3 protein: CASRPAGSGNTIYF

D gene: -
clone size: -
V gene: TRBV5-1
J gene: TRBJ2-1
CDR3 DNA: TGCGCCAGCAGCTTTAGGCAGGGCTCCTACAATGAGCAGTTCTTC
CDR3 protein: CASSFRQGSYNEQFF

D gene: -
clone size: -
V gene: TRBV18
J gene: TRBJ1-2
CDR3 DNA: TGTGCCAGCTCACCGCGGATTGGCTATGGCTACACCTTC
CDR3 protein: CASSPRIGYGYTF

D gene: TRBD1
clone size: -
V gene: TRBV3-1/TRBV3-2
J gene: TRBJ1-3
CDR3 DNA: TGTGCCAGCAGCCAGGGACAGTTCAGCTCTGGAAACACCATATATTTT
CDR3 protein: CASSQGQFSSGNTIYF

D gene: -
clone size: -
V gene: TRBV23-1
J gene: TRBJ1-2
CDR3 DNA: TGCGCCAGCAGTCGAGGGTGTCGGGGCTACACCTTC
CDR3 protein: CASSRGCRGYTF

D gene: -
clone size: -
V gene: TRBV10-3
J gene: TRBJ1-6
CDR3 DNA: TGTGCCATCAGTCGCGGAGGGGAAAGTTCACCCCTCCACTTT
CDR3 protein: CAISRGGESSPLHF

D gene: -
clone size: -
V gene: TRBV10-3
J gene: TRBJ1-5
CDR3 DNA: TGTGCCATCGGGCTAAACAATCAGCCCCAGCATTTT
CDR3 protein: CAIGLNNQPQHF

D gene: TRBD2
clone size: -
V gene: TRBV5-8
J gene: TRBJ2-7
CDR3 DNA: TGTGCCAGCAGCGACGGACTAGCGGGAGGCCGACCTCCTAAGCAGTACTTC
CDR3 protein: CASSDGLAGGRPPKQYF

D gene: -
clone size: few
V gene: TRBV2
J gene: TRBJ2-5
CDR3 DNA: TGTGCCAGCAGTGCCTCAGGCTCTAAGGAGACCCAGTACTTC
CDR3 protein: CASSASGSKETQYF

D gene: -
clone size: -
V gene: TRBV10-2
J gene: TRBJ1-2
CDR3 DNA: TGCGCCACCTGGGACATATCTAACTATGGCTACACCTTC
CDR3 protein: CATWDISNYGYTF

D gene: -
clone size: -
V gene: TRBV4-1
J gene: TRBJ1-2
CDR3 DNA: TGCGCCAGCAGCCACTCATTCCGACGGGAGGCAGGTGGCTACACCTTC
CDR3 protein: CASSHSFRREAGGYTF

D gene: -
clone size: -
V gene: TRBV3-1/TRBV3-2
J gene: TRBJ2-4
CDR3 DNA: TGTGCCAGCAGCCAAATGGATACAGGCACCAAAAACATTCAGTACTTC
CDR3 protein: CASSQMDTGTKNIQYF

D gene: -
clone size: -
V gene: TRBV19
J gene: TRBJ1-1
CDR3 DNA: TGTGCCAGTAGACCTCAGGGAGGTGAAGCTTTCTTT
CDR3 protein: CASRPQGGEAFF

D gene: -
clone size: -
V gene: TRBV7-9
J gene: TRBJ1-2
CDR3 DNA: TGTGCCAGCAGCCACTCTGCATTCTATGGCTACACCTTC
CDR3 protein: CASSHSAFYGYTF

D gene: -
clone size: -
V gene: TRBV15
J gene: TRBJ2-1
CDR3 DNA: TGTGCCACCAGCAGAGGGCAGAACTCCTACAATGAGCAGTTCTTC
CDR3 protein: CATSRGQNSYNEQFF

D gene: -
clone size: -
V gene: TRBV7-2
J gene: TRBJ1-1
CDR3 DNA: TGTGCCAGCAGCTTAGACCTGCCAGGGAGGGGGACTGAAGCTTTCTTT
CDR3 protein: CASSLDLPGRGTEAFF

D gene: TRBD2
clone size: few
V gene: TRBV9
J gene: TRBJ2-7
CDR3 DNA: TGTGCCAGCAGCGTAGACGGGAGGGCCCTAAGTGAGCAGTACTTC
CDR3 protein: CASSVDGRALSEQYF

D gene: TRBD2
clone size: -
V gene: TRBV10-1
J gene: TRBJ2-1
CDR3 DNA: TGCGCCAGGGAAAACCGACGACGGAGCGGGGGGGACAATGAGCAGTTCTTC
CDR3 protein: CARENRRRSGGDNEQFF

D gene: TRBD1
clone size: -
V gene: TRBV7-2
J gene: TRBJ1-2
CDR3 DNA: TGTGCCAGCAGCCCACAGGGGGCCCGCGGCTACACCTTC
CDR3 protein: CASSPQGARGYTF

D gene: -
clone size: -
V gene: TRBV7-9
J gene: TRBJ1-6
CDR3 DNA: TGTGCCAGCAGCTCAGTACCGCTGGGGGGTTCACCCCTCCACTTT
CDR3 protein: CASSSVPLGGSPLHF

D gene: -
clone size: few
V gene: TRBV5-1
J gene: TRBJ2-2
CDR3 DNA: TGCGCCAGCAGCGTTGACGGATCCGGGACCGGGGAGCTGTTTTTT
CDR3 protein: CASSVDGSGTGELFF

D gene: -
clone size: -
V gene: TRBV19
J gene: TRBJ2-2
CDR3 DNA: TGTGCCAGTAGTAGAGACACCGGGGAGCTGTTTTTT
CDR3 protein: CASSRDTGELFF

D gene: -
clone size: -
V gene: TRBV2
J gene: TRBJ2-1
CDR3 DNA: TGTGCCAGCAGTGAACAGGGTTTGGAGCAGTTCTTC
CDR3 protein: CASSEQGLEQFF

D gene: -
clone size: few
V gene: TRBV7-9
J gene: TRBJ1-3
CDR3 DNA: TGTGCCAGTGAGGCGGCTACCTCTGGAAACACCATATATTTT
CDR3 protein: CASEAATSGNTIYF

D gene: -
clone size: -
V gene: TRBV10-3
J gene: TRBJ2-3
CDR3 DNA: TGTGCCATCAGTGTCCCCCAGGGACTGTCTCGCACAGATACGCAGTATTTT
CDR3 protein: CAISVPQGLSRTDTQYF

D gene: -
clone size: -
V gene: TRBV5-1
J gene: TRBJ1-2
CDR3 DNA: TGCGCCAGCAGCTTGGAGGGGGACATGAGAGGCCATGGCTACACCTTC
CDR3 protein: CASSLEGDMRGHGYTF

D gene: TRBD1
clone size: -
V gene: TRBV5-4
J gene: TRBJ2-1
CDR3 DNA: TGTGCCAGCAGCGCCGGACAGGGGTTATACAATGAGCAGTTCTTC
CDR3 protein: CASSAGQGLYNEQFF

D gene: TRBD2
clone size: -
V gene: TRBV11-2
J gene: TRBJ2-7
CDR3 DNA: TGTGCCAGCAGCCTGAATAGCGGGATCTTTGAGCAGTACTTC
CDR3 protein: CASSLNSGIFEQYF

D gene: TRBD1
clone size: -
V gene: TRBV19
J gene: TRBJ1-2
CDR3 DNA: TGTGCCAGTAGTATGAGAGGGACAGGGATCTACACCTTC
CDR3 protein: CASSMRGTGIYTF

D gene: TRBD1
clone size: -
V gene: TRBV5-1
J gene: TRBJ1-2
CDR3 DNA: TGCGCCAGCAGCACCGCCGGGACAGGGCCCAACTATGGCTACACCTTC
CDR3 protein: CASSTAGTGPNYGYTF

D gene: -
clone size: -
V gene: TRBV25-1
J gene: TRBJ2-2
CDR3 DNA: TGTGCCAGCAGTTTCACATACGGGGAGCTGTTTTTT
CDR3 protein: CASSFTYGELFF

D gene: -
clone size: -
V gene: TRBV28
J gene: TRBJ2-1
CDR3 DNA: TGTGCCAGCATTACGCGGAGTCAAGGTGAGCAGTTCTTC
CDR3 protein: CASITRSQGEQFF

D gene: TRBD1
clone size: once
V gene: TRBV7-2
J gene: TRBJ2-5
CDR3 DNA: TGTGCCAGCAGCTTACTAGGGGGCGAGGGGGAGACCCAGTACTTC
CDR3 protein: CASSLLGGEGETQYF

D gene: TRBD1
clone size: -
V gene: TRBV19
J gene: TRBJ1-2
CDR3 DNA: TGTGCCAGTAGTGTCGGGACAGGGCCCTATGGCTACACCTTC
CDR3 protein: CASSVGTGPYGYTF

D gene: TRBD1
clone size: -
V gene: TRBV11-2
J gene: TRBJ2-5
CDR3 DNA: TGTGCCAGCAGCTTAATGGCAGGGGGCGGGGAGACCCAGTACTTC
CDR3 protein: CASSLMAGGGETQYF

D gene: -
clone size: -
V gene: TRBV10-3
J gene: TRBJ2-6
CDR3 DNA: TGTGCCATCAGTGAATGGCCTAGGGGGGCCAACGTCCTGACTTTC
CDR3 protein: CAISEWPRGANVLTF

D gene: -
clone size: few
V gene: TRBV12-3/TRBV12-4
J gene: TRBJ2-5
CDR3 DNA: TGTGCCAGCAGTTTCCTTCTCCAAGAGACCCAGTACTTC
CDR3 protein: CASSFLLQETQYF

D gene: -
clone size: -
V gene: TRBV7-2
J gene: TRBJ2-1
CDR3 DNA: TGTGCCAGCAGCTTAGATCGGGATCCCTCCTACAATGAGCAGTTCTTC
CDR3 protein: CASSLDRDPSYNEQFF

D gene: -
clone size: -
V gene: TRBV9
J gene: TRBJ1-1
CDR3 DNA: TGTGCCAGCAGCCCCCGAGGGAACCGGAACACTGAAGCTTTCTTT
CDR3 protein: CASSPRGNRNTEAFF

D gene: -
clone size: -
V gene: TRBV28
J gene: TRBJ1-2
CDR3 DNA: TGTGCCAGCGAGACAGTCTATGGCTACACCTTC
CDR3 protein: CASETVYGYTF

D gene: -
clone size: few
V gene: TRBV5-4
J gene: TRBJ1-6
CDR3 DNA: TGTGCCAGCAGCCCCACCAAGACAGATAATTCACCCCTCCACTTT
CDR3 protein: CASSPTKTDNSPLHF

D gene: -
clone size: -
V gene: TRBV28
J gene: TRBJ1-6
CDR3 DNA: TGTGCCAGCAGTTTCTTCCGGACAGACTATAATTCACCCCTCCACTTT
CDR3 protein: CASSFFRTDYNSPLHF

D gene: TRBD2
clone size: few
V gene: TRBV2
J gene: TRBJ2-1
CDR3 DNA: TGTGCCAGCAGCGGACTAGGAGGTGCGACTGAGCAGTTCTTC
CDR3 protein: CASSGLGGATEQFF

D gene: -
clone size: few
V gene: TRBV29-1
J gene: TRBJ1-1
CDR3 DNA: TGCAGCGTTTTGCTGGCCCCGGAGACTGAAGCTTTCTTT
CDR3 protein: CSVLLAPETEAFF

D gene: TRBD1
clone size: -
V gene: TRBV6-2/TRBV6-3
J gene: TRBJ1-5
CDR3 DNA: TGTGCCAGCACCCCTAGGGGGCTCAATCAGCCCCAGCATTTT
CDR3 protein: CASTPRGLNQPQHF